This T cell receptor beta chain was obtained from a study of T cell responses to AZD1222 COVID-19 vaccine (dated by TCRdb to about 2021). Turning to the overall study: A total of just over 230 trial participants underwent TCR sequencing, of whom about 200 had received two doses of AZD1222 and about 26 had received two doses of the MenACWY control vaccine. Trial participants were enrolled into age subgroups of 18-55, 56-69 and 70-plus years, which contained about 150, 27 and 61 TCR-sequenced participants, respectively. The research as a whole found: Most participants were white British and females outnumbered males, and the authors suggested that clonal diversity may have been underestimated. The 56-69-year group was small, and its depth increase did not reach significance, likely because of low power. Conclusions about previously exposed vaccinees are limited because only six or seven AZD1222 recipients were SARS-CoV-2 seropositive at baseline. Vaccine-associated CD4 TCRs spanned the whole spike protein, with dominant responses in regions 160-218 and 743-854. Reportedly, close to half of the unique spike-specific TCRs recognized epitopes lying outside the regions that are mutated in the B.1.351 and B.1.1.7 variants. After two AZD1222 doses, both the breadth and the depth of spike-specific TCRs were significantly higher than at day 0 and than in MenACWY recipients. No day 14 peak-response samples were available, so repertoires were characterized only after the peak T cell response.

Remarks on this clone: Its antigen specificity is not known. No much larger clone exists at a distance of one base, and base qualities are not known.

In the paper's terms, the time point label means: baseline before first vaccination. Read against the paper, the sample's treatment or condition label means: meningococcal conjugate vaccine given as trial control. The vaccinee samples were drawn from two UK trials, COV001 and COV002, one of which was a single-blind randomized controlled phase 2/3 trial testing AZD1222 (ChAdOx1 nCoV-19) in healthy adults. Trial participant PBMC samples were collected at day 0 and day 28 after the second dose for TCRbeta chain sequencing. The CDR3 regions of human TCRbeta chains were analyzed by immunosequencing. Concerning the study's data processing: Repertoire TCRs were checked for matches against a reference library of SARS-CoV-2-specific TCRs that had been generated using the MIRA antigen-specificity platform. Breadth was defined as the fraction of unique TCRs that were SARS-CoV-2-associated. Depth was defined as the fraction of total T cells that were SARS-CoV-2-associated. Using the MIRA data, every spike-specific TCR was mapped to the spike region that the TCR reacted to and assigned to either a CD4 or a CD8 class. Log10-transformed breadth and depth values were compared by one-way ANOVA with Sidak's multiple comparisons tests. Entries here come from immuneACCESS through TCRdb and include only in-frame sequences with V and J called. Some clones fail to appear in such tables; in the studies checked, an unresolved V gene covers under half of the shortfall, and the cause of the remainder is unknown. Clone size and V and J calls were adopted from that table, with D and trimming inferred from the DNA. Here the sample has around 160,000 clones; about 90% occur a single time. Of the sample, 2.5% to 3% is held by the ten largest clones.

The CDR3, from cysteine to phenylalanine, totals 14 residues. The kept DNA is CDR3 alone, 42 bases in frame from the first base. Trimming costs V 0 bases and J 1 base, and their ends lie 7 bases apart. The germline V gene specifies SGHDT as CDR1 and YYEEEE as CDR2. The chain links TRBV5-6 with TRBJ1-1, with the D gene too uncertain to name. Here the sequenced sample was peripheral blood, taken on day 0 of MenACWY control vaccination. The receptor was derived from an adult in good health. The CDR3 corresponds to CASSLAHSNTEAFF. Here is the DNA: TGTGCCAGCAGCTTGGCCCACTCGAACACTGAAGCTTTCTTT.